The 8 T cell receptor beta chains listed next were all sequenced from one sample in a study of blood T cell repertoires in COVID-19. Using immunoSEQ multiplex PCR, the repertoire was profiled, and TCRdb retains in-frame clones only, with some absent. The data show tens of thousands of clones, roughly 87% seen once. The sample consisted of peripheral blood. These receptors were obtained from a man aged 35 to 55 with COVID-19, enrolled during active disease.

The V call is TRBV9, the J call TRBJ2-5, with D tentatively TRBD2 (5 bases). The V gene lost 0 bases and the J gene lost 3 bases, with 9 bases spanning the gap. Germline V gene data show CDR1 as SGDLS and CDR2 as YYNGEE. This CDR3 has 14 residues. This CDR3 is CASSVAWGEETQYF. CDR3 in DNA: TGTGCCAGCAGCGTAGCCTGGGGAGAAGAGACCCAGTACTTC. The entire variable domain, with the rest obtained from reference TRBV9 and TRBJ2-5, is as follows: DSGVTQTPKHLITATGQRVTLRCSPRSGDLSVYWYQQSLDQGLQFLIQYYNGEERAKGNILERFSAQQFPDLHSELNLSSLELGDSALYFCASSVAWGEETQYFGPGTRLLVL.

The V and J genes are TRBV5-1 and TRBJ2-7; 7 nucleotides agree with TRBD2. Germline assignment: CDR1 SGHRS and CDR2 YFSETQ. This CDR3 has 15 residues. J gave up 4 bases and V 7 bases, and 14 bases lay outside the gene matches. For the CDR3, the DNA is TGCGCCAGCTCCCCCGTGGCGGGGGTTTCTTACGAGCAGTACTTC. Translating gives CASSPVAGVSYEQYF.

The rearrangement uses TRBV28 and TRBJ1-5, with TRBD1 matching over 7 bases. This CDR3 is built from 17 residues. Germline CDR1 is MDHEN and CDR2 is SYDVKM. V shed 5 bases, J shed 3 bases, and the junction held 13 bases outside the gene matches. This CDR3 is CASSTRQTGATNQPQHF. As DNA, the CDR3 is TGTGCCAGCAGTACTAGACAAACAGGGGCCACCAATCAGCCCCAGCATTTT.

The gene calls are TRBV4-1 and TRBJ1-2; D unresolved. The CDR3 runs to 16 residues. The germline CDR1 and CDR2 sequences are MGHRA and YSYEKL. The V end was cut by 1 base, the J end by 4 bases, with 16 bases between. CDR3 nucleotides: TGCGCCAGCAGCCAAGGACCTAACGACGGAGGCTATGGCTACACCTTC. It yields the protein CASSQGPNDGGYGYTF.

The V call is TRBV10-1, the J call TRBJ1-5; weak D call: TRBD1 (6 bases). Germline CDR1 reads WNHNN; CDR2 reads SYGVQD (reference sequence). The CDR3 runs 13 residues. Trimming pared 11 bases from V and 3 bases from J, leaving 14 bases between. The CDR3 loop is CAGPRGLNQPQHF. DNA for the CDR3: TGCGCCGGACCCAGGGGCCTCAATCAGCCCCAGCATTTT.

The table lists this clone with a count of one. V usage is TRBV10-3 and J usage is TRBJ1-1; D uncertain. The CDR3 spans 13 residues. V lost 6 bases and J lost 8, with 16 bases in between. Germline V gene lookup returns CDR1 ENHRY and CDR2 SYGVKD. CDR3 loop: CAIRSPERAEAFF. DNA for the CDR3: TGTGCCATCAGGTCACCCGAGCGGGCCGAAGCTTTCTTT.

V is TRBV4-2 and J is TRBJ1-2; 7 bases are a match to TRBD1. The V gene's germline CDR1 is LGHNA and CDR2 YNFKEQ. V dropped 4 bases and J dropped 0; count of bases not matched to a gene: 11. CDR3 length equals 17 residues. CDR3 loop: CASSPYRGLAANYGYTF. The CDR3 DNA sequence: TGTGCCAGCAGCCCATACAGGGGTTTGGCGGCTAACTATGGCTACACCTTC.

This chain links TRBV2 with TRBJ1-4; weak D call: TRBD1 (5 bases). This CDR3 region has 14 residues. Germline lookup yields CDR1 SNHLY and CDR2 FYNNEI. Trimming took 4 bases from V and 8 from J, leaving 14 bases between them. The CDR3 region has the DNA TGTGCCAGCAGTGTCCTGACGGGGGGGGAAAAACTGTTTTTT. The encoded protein is CASSVLTGGEKLFF.